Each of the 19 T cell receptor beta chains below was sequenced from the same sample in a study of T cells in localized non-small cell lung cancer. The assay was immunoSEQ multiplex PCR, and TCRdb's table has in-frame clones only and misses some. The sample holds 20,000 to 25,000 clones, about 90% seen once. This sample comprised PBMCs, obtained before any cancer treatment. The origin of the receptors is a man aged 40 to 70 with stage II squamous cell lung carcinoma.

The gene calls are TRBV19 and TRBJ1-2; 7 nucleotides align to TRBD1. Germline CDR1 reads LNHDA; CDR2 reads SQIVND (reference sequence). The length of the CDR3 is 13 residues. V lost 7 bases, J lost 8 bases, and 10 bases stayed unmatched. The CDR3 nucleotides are TGTGCCAGTACCATTGACAGGGAAGTCGGCTACACCTTC. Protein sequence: CASTIDREVGYTF. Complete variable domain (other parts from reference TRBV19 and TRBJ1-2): DGGITQSPKYLFRKEGQNVTLSCEQNLNHDAMYWYRQDPGQGLRLIYYSQIVNDFQKGDIAEGYSVSREKKESFPLTVTSAQKNPTAFYLCASTIDREVGYTFGSGTRLTVV.

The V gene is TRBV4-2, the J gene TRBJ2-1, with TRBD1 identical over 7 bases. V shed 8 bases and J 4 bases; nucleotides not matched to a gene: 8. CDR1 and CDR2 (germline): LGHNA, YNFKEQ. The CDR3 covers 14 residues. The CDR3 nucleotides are TGTGCCAGCCCATGGGACAGCCGATACAATGAGCAGTTCTTC. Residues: CASPWDSRYNEQFF.

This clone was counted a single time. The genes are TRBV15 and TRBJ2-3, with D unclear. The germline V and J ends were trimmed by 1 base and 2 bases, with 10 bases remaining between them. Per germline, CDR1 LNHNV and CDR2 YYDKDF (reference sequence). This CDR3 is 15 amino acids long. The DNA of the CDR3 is TGTGCCACCAGCAGAGGACAAGCCACCACAGATACGCAGTATTTT. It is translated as CATSRGQATTDTQYF.

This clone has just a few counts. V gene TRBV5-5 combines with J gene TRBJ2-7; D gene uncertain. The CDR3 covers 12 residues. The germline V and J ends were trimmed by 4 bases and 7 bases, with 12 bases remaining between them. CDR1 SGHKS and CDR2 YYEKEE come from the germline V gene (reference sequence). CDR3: CASSPKLREQYF. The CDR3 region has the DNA TGTGCCAGCAGCCCTAAGTTAAGGGAGCAGTACTTC.

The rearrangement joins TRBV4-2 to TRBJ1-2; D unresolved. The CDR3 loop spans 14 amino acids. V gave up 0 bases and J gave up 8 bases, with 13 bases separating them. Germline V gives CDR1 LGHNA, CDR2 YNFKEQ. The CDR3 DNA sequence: TGTGCCAGCAGCCAAGAAGTGGGTCTCGTAGGCTACACCTTC. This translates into CASSQEVGLVGYTF.

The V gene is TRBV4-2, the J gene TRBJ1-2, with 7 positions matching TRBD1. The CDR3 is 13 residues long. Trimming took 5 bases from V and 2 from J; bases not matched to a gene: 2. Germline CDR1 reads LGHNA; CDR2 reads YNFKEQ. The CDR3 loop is CASSLDRNYGYTF. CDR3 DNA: TGTGCCAGCAGCTTGGACAGGAACTATGGCTACACCTTC.

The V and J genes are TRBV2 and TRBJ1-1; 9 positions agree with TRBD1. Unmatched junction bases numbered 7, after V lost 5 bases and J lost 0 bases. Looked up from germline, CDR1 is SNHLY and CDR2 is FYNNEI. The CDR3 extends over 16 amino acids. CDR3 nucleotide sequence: TGTGCCAGCAGTATCGGGACAGGGCAAATGAACACTGAAGCTTTCTTT. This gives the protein CASSIGTGQMNTEAFF.

CDR3 coding DNA: TGTGCCTGGAGTGTATCCGGGGGGCTGCCCTACAATGAGCAGTTCTTC. It yields the protein CAWSVSGGLPYNEQFF. The V and J genes are TRBV30 and TRBJ2-1, with D perhaps TRBD2 (7 bases). The CDR3 consists of 16 residues. Per the germline V gene, CDR1 is GTSNPN and CDR2 is SVGIG (reference sequence). The V and J ends lost 0 bases and 2 bases respectively, with 14 bases between them.

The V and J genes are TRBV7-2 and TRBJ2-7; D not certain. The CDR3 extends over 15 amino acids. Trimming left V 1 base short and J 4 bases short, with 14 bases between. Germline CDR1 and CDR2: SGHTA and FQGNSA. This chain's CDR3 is CASSLEGRQFYEQYF. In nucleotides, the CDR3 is TGTGCCAGCAGCTTAGAAGGACGGCAGTTTTACGAGCAGTACTTC.

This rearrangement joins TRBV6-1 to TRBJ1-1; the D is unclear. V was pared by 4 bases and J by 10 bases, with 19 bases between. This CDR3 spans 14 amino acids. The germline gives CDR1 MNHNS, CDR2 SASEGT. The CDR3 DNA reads TGTGCCAGCAGTGCTCTACAGACAACACTGCCAGCTTTCTTT. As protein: CASSALQTTLPAFF.

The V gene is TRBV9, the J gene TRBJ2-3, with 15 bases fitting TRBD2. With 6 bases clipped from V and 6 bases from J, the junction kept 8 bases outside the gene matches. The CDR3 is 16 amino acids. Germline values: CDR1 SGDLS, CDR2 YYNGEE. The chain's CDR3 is CASTPGTSGRTDTQYF. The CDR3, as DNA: TGTGCCAGCACCCCCGGGACTAGCGGGAGGACGGATACGCAGTATTTT.

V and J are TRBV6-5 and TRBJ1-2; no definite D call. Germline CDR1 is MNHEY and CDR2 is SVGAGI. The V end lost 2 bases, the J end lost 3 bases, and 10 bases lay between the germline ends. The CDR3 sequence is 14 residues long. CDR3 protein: CASSYGSHYYGYTF. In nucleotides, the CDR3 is TGTGCCAGCAGTTACGGGAGTCACTACTATGGCTACACCTTC.

CDR3 in amino acids: CASSLGENTIYF. DNA for the CDR3: TGTGCCAGCAGTTTGGGTGAAAACACCATATATTTT. J is TRBJ1-3 and V is TRBV28; D call uncertain. This CDR3 has 12 amino acids. Deletions cut 3 bases from V and 6 bases from J, with 6 bases between. CDR1 and CDR2 (germline): MDHEN, SYDVKM.

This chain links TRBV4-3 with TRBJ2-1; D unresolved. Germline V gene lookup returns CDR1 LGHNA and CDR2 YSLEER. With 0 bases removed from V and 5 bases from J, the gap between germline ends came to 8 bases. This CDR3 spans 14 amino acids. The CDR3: CASSQEVWDNEQFF. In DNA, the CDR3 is TGCGCCAGCAGCCAAGAGGTTTGGGACAATGAGCAGTTCTTC.

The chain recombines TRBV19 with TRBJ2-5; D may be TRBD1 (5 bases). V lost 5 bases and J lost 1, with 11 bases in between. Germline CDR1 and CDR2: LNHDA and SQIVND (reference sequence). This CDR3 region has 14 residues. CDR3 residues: CASSSDRVQETQYF. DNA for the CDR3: TGTGCCAGTAGTTCAGACAGAGTCCAAGAGACCCAGTACTTC.

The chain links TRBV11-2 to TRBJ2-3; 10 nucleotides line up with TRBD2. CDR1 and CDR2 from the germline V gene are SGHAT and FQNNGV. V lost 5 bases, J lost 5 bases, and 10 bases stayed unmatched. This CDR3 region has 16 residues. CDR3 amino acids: CASSLTGGLARDTQYF. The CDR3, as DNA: TGTGCCAGCAGCCTCACGGGGGGACTAGCGAGAGATACGCAGTATTTT.

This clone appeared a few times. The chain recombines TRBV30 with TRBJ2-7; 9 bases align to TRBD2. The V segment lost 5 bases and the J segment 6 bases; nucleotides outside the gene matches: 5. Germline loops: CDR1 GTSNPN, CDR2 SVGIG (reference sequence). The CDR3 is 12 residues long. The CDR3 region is CAWRLAGSEQYF. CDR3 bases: TGTGCCTGGCGCCTAGCGGGATCCGAGCAGTACTTC. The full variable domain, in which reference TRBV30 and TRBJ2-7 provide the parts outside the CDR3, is SQTIHQWPATLVQPVGSPLSLECTVEGTSNPNLYWYRQAAGRGLQLLFYSVGIGQISSEVPQNLSASRPQDRQFILSSKKLLLSDSGFYLCAWRLAGSEQYFGPGTRLTVT.

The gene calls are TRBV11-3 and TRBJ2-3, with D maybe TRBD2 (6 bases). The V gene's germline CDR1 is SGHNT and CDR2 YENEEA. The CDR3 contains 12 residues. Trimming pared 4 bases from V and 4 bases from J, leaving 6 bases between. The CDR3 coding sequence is TGTGCCAGCAGCTCGGGGGCAGATACGCAGTATTTT. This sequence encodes CASSSGADTQYF.

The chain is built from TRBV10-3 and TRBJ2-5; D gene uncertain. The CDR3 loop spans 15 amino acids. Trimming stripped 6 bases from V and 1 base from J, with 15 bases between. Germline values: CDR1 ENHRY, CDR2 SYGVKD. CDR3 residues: CAIRENGGIQETQYF. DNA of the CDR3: TGTGCCATCAGGGAAAACGGCGGTATCCAAGAGACCCAGTACTTC.